This entry lists 32 T cell receptor beta chains sequenced from one sample in a study of cytomegalovirus exposure and HLA in healthy donors (dated by TCRdb to the late 2010s). The library was generated by the immunoSEQ multiplex PCR assay. For the multiplex PCR, a mixture combining 60 forward primers for TCR Vbeta segments and 13 reverse primers for TCR Jbeta segments was used. In its TCRdb copy, this immuneACCESS table keeps in-frame sequences only and misses some clones. Where compared with another copy, unresolved V genes explain less than half of these, and the others have no known cause. Across this sample there are 100,000 to 150,000 clones, with around three quarters seen only once. Roughly 3.5% of the sample is in the top ten clones. Sequenced: PBMCs. The receptor source for this set is a man aged 35-49 years in good health and CMV-seronegative.

The V gene is TRBV2, the J gene TRBJ2-1; possible D gene TRBD1, 6 bases. The germline CDR1 and CDR2 sequences are SNHLY and FYNNEI. The CDR3 covers 14 residues. The germline V and J ends were trimmed by 7 bases and 7 bases, with 17 bases remaining between them. The CDR3 is CASNPDRRGNEQFF. The CDR3 DNA is TGTGCCAGCAACCCCGACAGGCGAGGGAATGAGCAGTTCTTC.

This clone was seen a handful of times. The chain couples TRBV7-8 to TRBJ2-7; TRBD1 matches 7 bases. Germline V gives CDR1 SGHVS, CDR2 FQNEAQ. The CDR3 has 15 residues. The V and J ends lost 2 bases and 1 base, in that order; junction bases with no gene match: 5. For the CDR3, the DNA is TGTGCCAGCAGCTTATACTCGGGACAGTCCTACGAGCAGTACTTC. Its translation is CASSLYSGQSYEQYF.

This chain joins TRBV2 and TRBJ2-1; 7 nucleotides agree with TRBD2. V dropped 8 bases and J dropped 7; count of bases not matched to a gene: 11. In germline, CDR1 is SNHLY, CDR2 FYNNEI. This CDR3 region has 14 residues. This CDR3 reads CASHVGPGGNEQFF. DNA for the CDR3: TGTGCCAGCCATGTGGGACCCGGGGGGAATGAGCAGTTCTTC.

This clone occurred a few times. DNA of the CDR3: TGTGCCAGCAGCAATGGGTCAGGGGCCCACACTGAAGCTTTCTTT. Protein sequence: CASSNGSGAHTEAFF. J is TRBJ1-1 and V is TRBV21-1; TRBD1 reflects the table's D call only, with no check against the DNA. TRBV21-1 is labeled a pseudogene. The CDR3 contains 15 residues.

The V call is TRBV13, the J call TRBJ2-5, with TRBD1 identical over 7 bases. Matching the DNA end better, TRBJ2-7 makes the J call doubtful. CDR1 and CDR2 (germline): PRHDT, FYEKMQ (reference sequence). The CDR3 is 13 amino acids. DNA for the CDR3: TGTGCCAGCAAAGGGGGCCCTTCCTACGAGCAGTACTTC. It encodes CASKGGPSYEQYF.

V is TRBV4-2 and J is TRBJ2-5, with D possibly matching TRBD2 (6 bases). From germline, CDR1 is LGHNA and CDR2 YNFKEQ. Trimming took off 2 bases at V and 0 bases at J, with 13 bases between the two ends. CDR3 length: 16 residues. The CDR3 reads CASSQNRDSYQETQYF. The CDR3 DNA reads as TGTGCCAGCAGCCAAAACCGGGACTCCTACCAAGAGACCCAGTACTTC.

This chain connects TRBV4-1 to TRBJ1-2; 7 bases align to TRBD1. CDR3 length equals 13 residues. CDR1 is MGHRA and CDR2 is YSYEKL in the germline V gene. The junction had 6 bases not matched to a gene; V was cut back by 1 base and J by 10 bases. CDR3 in amino acids: CASSQAQGVAYTF. CDR3 coding DNA: TGCGCCAGCAGCCAAGCGCAGGGGGTAGCCTACACCTTC.

The genes are TRBV10-3 and TRBJ2-3, with 8 positions matching TRBD2. The CDR3 is 15 amino acids. Germline V gives CDR1 ENHRY, CDR2 SYGVKD. V dropped 8 bases and J dropped 6; count of bases not matched to a gene: 13. CDR3 coding DNA: TGTGCCATCCCTCGGCTGCGGGGGGCCATTGATACGCAGTATTTT. It translates to CAIPRLRGAIDTQYF.

V gene TRBV10-3 combines with J gene TRBJ2-1; no clear D. Deletions cut 10 bases from V and 4 bases from J, with 11 bases between. This CDR3 has 12 residues. The V gene's germline CDR1 is ENHRY and CDR2 SYGVKD. As DNA, the CDR3 is TGTGCCACCCTAGATTCTTACAATGAGCAGTTCTTC. This gives the protein CATLDSYNEQFF.

V gene TRBV13 combines with J gene TRBJ2-5, with D possibly TRBD1 on 6 matching bases. Germline CDR1 reads PRHDT; CDR2 reads FYEKMQ (reference sequence). The CDR3 runs 15 residues. The germline V and J ends were trimmed by 3 bases and 3 bases, with 14 bases remaining between them. This CDR3 is CASSFGQKAEETQYF. Here the CDR3 DNA reads TGTGCCAGCAGCTTTGGACAGAAAGCCGAAGAGACCCAGTACTTC.

The chain carries TRBV9 and TRBJ2-7; D is unclear. CDR1 is SGDLS, CDR2 YYNGEE, per germline. The CDR3 consists of 12 residues. The V and J ends lost 0 bases and 6 bases respectively, with 7 bases between them. Here the CDR3 reads CASSVGGGEQYF. The CDR3 DNA sequence: TGTGCCAGCAGCGTAGGAGGTGGCGAGCAGTACTTC.

The V call is TRBV7-3, the J call TRBJ2-2; D not certain. Germline V lookup: CDR1 SGHTA, CDR2 FQGTGA. Trimming shortened V by 2 bases and J by 1 base, and 5 bases separated the two germline ends. This CDR3 has 14 residues. CDR3 protein: CASSLEQNTGELFF. The CDR3 region has the DNA TGTGCCAGCAGCTTAGAACAGAACACCGGGGAGCTGTTTTTT.

The V gene is TRBV19, the J gene TRBJ2-7; 9 positions match TRBD1. This CDR3 is 14 amino acids long. The V gene's germline CDR1 is LNHDA and CDR2 SQIVND (reference sequence). The J segment lost 5 bases and the V segment lost 2 bases, leaving 4 bases of the junction unmatched. CDR3 protein: CASSISQGANEQYF. DNA of the CDR3: TGTGCCAGTAGTATATCACAGGGGGCAAACGAGCAGTACTTC.

The chain couples TRBV14 to TRBJ1-3; D ambiguous. Trimming stripped 4 bases from V and 0 bases from J, with 13 bases between. CDR1 and CDR2 (germline): SGHDN, FVKESK. This CDR3 comprises 16 residues. CDR3 residues: CASSPMRRGSGNTIYF. In DNA form, the CDR3 reads TGTGCCAGCAGCCCTATGAGGCGGGGCTCTGGAAACACCATATATTTT.

V gene TRBV12-5 combines with J gene TRBJ2-7; D is unresolved. Germline CDR1 and CDR2: LGHNT and FRNRAP. Trimming removed 5 bases at V and 5 bases at J, with 7 bases between. The CDR3 is 11 amino acids. CDR3 coding DNA: TGTGCTAGTGGTCCCTCTAACGAGCAGTACTTC. This encodes CASGPSNEQYF.

The V gene is TRBV9, the J gene TRBJ1-6; D not resolved. This CDR3 region has 16 residues. Per the germline V gene, CDR1 is SGDLS and CDR2 is YYNGEE. The V and J ends lost 0 bases and 0 bases respectively, with 7 bases between them. CDR3 in amino acids: CASSVGRSSYNSPLHF. In nucleotides, the CDR3 is TGTGCCAGCAGCGTAGGTCGGAGCTCCTATAATTCACCCCTCCACTTT.

The V and J genes are TRBV4-3 and TRBJ1-2; weak D call: TRBD1 (5 bases). V gave up 0 bases and J gave up 2 bases, with 7 bases separating them. The CDR3 covers 14 residues. Germline assignment: CDR1 LGHNA and CDR2 YSLEER. This CDR3 is CASSQESGNYGYTF. CDR3 nucleotides: TGCGCCAGCAGCCAAGAATCAGGGAACTATGGCTACACCTTC.

This clone was detected only a few times. This rearrangement joins TRBV5-6 to TRBJ1-6; D gene unclear. This CDR3 comprises 12 residues. The germline CDR1 and CDR2 sequences are SGHDT and YYEEEE. Trimming shortened V by 2 bases and J by 14 bases, and 11 bases separated the two germline ends. CDR3 loop: CASSFQVGTLHF. In nucleotides, the CDR3 is TGTGCCAGCAGCTTCCAGGTCGGAACCCTCCACTTT.

This sequence joins TRBV7-6 and TRBJ1-1, with D possibly TRBD1 on 5 matching bases. Deletions cut 5 bases from V and 7 bases from J, with 17 bases between. In germline, CDR1 is SGHVS, CDR2 FNYEAQ. The CDR3 extends over 14 amino acids. CDR3 amino acids: CASSTHQGRSEAFF. The CDR3 DNA is TGTGCCAGCAGCACCCATCAGGGAAGGAGTGAAGCTTTCTTT.

This clone was counted only a few times. The chain recombines TRBV7-9 with TRBJ1-2; D gene unclear. The V gene lost 8 bases and the J gene lost 1 base, with 14 bases spanning the gap. Looked up from germline, CDR1 is SEHNR and CDR2 is FQNEAQ (reference sequence). There are 14 residues in the CDR3. The CDR3 region has the DNA TGTGCCAGCGAAGCCTCGGGGATTAACTATGGCTACACCTTC. Amino acid sequence: CASEASGINYGYTF.

The chain recombines TRBV5-1 with TRBJ2-7; D perhaps matches TRBD2 (6 bases). CDR1 is SGHRS, CDR2 YFSETQ, per germline. The germline V and J ends were trimmed by 0 bases and 4 bases, with 14 bases remaining between them. The CDR3 covers 15 residues. CDR3 bases: TGCGCCAGCAGCTTGGAGGCTAGCGTGGGTTACGAGCAGTACTTC. This codes for CASSLEASVGYEQYF.

This clone was counted only a few times. The rearrangement links TRBV6-5 to TRBJ2-5, with D possibly being TRBD1 (6 bases). The V gene lost 7 bases and the J gene lost 7 bases, with 19 bases spanning the gap. This CDR3 has 14 residues. Germline V lookup: CDR1 MNHEY, CDR2 SVGAGI. The DNA for the CDR3 is TGTGCCAGCAAGCCGGTGACAGGCCATCGGACCCAGTACTTC. Protein product: CASKPVTGHRTQYF.

This clone appeared a few times. This chain joins TRBV7-2 and TRBJ1-1, with TRBD1 matching over 8 bases. Germline trimming cut 6 bases from V and 2 bases from J; bases unmatched to any gene: 5. CDR1 is SGHTA, CDR2 FQGNSA, per germline. This CDR3 comprises 14 residues. CDR3 in amino acids: CASSSGGTNTEAFF. The DNA of the CDR3 is TGTGCCAGCAGTTCAGGGGGCACTAACACTGAAGCTTTCTTT.

The chain links TRBV5-1 to TRBJ1-4; a weak D match, TRBD1 (5 bases). The CDR3 extends over 15 amino acids. Germline-derived CDR1 and CDR2 are SGHRS and YFSETQ. The germline V and J ends were trimmed by 0 bases and 3 bases, with 9 bases remaining between them. CDR3 loop: CASSLEGPPNEKLFF. For the CDR3, the DNA is TGCGCCAGCAGCTTGGAGGGGCCTCCTAATGAAAAACTGTTTTTT.

This clone was seen a single time. The chain carries TRBV28 and TRBJ2-6; tentative D call: TRBD1 (5 bases). Per the germline V gene, CDR1 is MDHEN and CDR2 is SYDVKM. V dropped 4 bases and J dropped 2 bases, with 12 bases sitting between them. The CDR3 is made up of 16 amino acids. CDR3 sequence (DNA): TGTGCCAGCAGTTCTCAGGGTTCGGCTGGGGCCAACGTCCTGACTTTC. It is translated as CASSSQGSAGANVLTF.

J is TRBJ2-7 and V is TRBV11-2; no firm D call. Between the trimmed V and J ends, which lost 5 bases and 2 bases, there was a span of 7 bases. Per germline, CDR1 SGHAT and CDR2 FQNNGV. The CDR3 totals 12 residues. In DNA, the CDR3 is TGTGCCAGCAGCGCCCAGGCCTACGAGCAGTACTTC. The encoded protein is CASSAQAYEQYF.

The chain joins TRBV5-6 to TRBJ2-5; a possible D gene is TRBD1 (5 bases). V was clipped by 7 bases and J by 2 bases, with 15 bases between them. This CDR3 has 14 amino acids. Germline CDR1 reads SGHDT; CDR2 reads YYEEEE. The CDR3 coding sequence is TGTGCCAGCCTCAAAGCCGACAGTCAAGAGACCCAGTACTTC. It translates to CASLKADSQETQYF. Looking up the rest from reference TRBV5-6 and TRBJ2-5 gives the full variable domain: DAGVTQSPTHLIKTRGQQVTLRCSPKSGHDTVSWYQQALGQGPQFIFQYYEEEERQRGNFPDRFSGHQFPNYSSELNVNALLLGDSALYLCASLKADSQETQYFGPGTRLLVL.

This chain links TRBV5-4 with TRBJ1-2, with 7 bases aligning to TRBD1. CDR1 is SGHNT, CDR2 YYREEE, per germline (reference sequence). The CDR3 spans 15 residues. V shed 0 bases and J 2 bases; nucleotides not matched to a gene: 4. The CDR3 region is CASSLALTGNYGYTF. As DNA, the CDR3 is TGTGCCAGCAGCTTGGCCTTGACAGGGAACTATGGCTACACCTTC.

This clone was seen only once. The chain employs TRBV11-3 and TRBJ2-1; the D gene is possibly TRBD1 (6 bases). The germline gives CDR1 SGHNT, CDR2 YENEEA. The germline V and J ends were trimmed by 8 bases and 7 bases, with 12 bases remaining between them. CDR3 length equals 12 residues. This CDR3 is CASGRGNNEQFF. The CDR3 nucleotides read TGTGCCAGCGGTAGGGGGAATAATGAGCAGTTCTTC.

The chain has TRBV7-2 and TRBJ2-1; 11 bases are a match to TRBD2. The V gene's germline CDR1 is SGHTA and CDR2 FQGNSA. V shed 4 bases and J 10 bases; nucleotides not matched to a gene: 3. CDR3 size: 13 residues. CDR3 sequence: CASSSLAGGEQFF. The CDR3 bases are TGTGCCAGCAGCTCCCTAGCGGGGGGCGAGCAGTTCTTC.

This chain joins TRBV5-1 and TRBJ2-3; the match to TRBD2 covers 9 bases. The CDR3 loop spans 14 amino acids. V lost 2 bases, J lost 4 bases, and 2 bases stayed unmatched. CDR1 SGHRS and CDR2 YFSETQ come from the germline V gene. The CDR3 spells CASSLGGGADTQYF. The CDR3 DNA reads as TGCGCCAGCAGCTTAGGCGGGGGGGCAGATACGCAGTATTTT.

The rearrangement links TRBV27 to TRBJ1-1; D gene ambiguous. This CDR3 has 12 residues. The germline V gene encodes CDR1 MNHEY and CDR2 SMNVEV (reference sequence). Trimming stripped 3 bases from V and 1 base from J, with 3 bases between. The CDR3 nucleotides read TGTGCCAGCAGTTTTAGGAACACTGAAGCTTTCTTT. Its translation is CASSFRNTEAFF.